This T cell receptor beta chain appears in the sequencing data of a study of blood T cell repertoires in COVID-19. Study at large: T cells, B-cell-depleted T cells, or PBMCs supplied cDNA or gDNA.

As processed by the authors: Amplification from reference gene primers served as the basis for estimated nucleated cell counts. Repertoires were generated with immunoSEQ multiplex PCR, while TCRdb's copy carries only in-frame clones and drops some. The DNA gave D and trimming, while V, J and clone size come from that table. The profile covers 300,000 or so clones, with just over 85% appearing a single time and over 9.5% taken by the ten largest. V dropped 6 bases and J dropped 2; count of bases not matched to a gene: 6. The CDR3 is 14 amino acids. Germline values: CDR1 ENHRY, CDR2 SYGVKD. Participants' reported clinical history set cohort assignment. Either two negative PCRs, clearance, or symptom resolution qualified Cohort 3 donors as recovered.

The TCR was taken from a woman between 18 and 29 years old who had recovered from COVID-19. The source material was PBMCs or T cells enriched from blood (not recorded which). The J gene is TRBJ2-7, the V gene TRBV10-3; TRBD2 matches 8 bases. The CDR3 sequence is CAIRTSVNTYEQYF. In DNA form, the CDR3 reads TGTGCCATCAGGACTAGCGTGAATACCTACGAGCAGTACTTC.